This is a list of T cell receptor beta chains from one sample in a study of blood T cell repertoires in COVID-19. Using immunoSEQ multiplex PCR, the repertoire was profiled, and TCRdb retains in-frame clones only, with some absent. The table shows 60,000 to 75,000 clones, with 65% to 85% occurring only once. Specimen: peripheral blood. These receptors came from a woman aged 50 to 65 with active or convalescent COVID-19. CDR3s include the opening cysteine and the closing phenylalanine or tryptophan. The D gene is left open where the match is weak. Expanded clones are given a class, and other clones once, few, many or no size at all.

>TRBD2|12|-|TRBJ2-7|TRBV7-8
TGTGCCAGCAGCCATTCGGGGGGCGAGCAGTACTTC
CASSHSGGEQYF
>TRBD1|17|-|TRBJ1-3|TRBV18
TGTGCCAGCTCACCTACGGGACAGGGAAGCTCTGGAAACACCATATATTTT
CASSPTGQGSSGNTIYF
>TRBD1|16|-|TRBJ2-2|TRBV25-1
TGTGCCAGCAGTGAATGGGGGCAGGGGGACACCGGGGAGCTGTTTTTT
CASSEWGQGDTGELFF
>-|14|once|TRBJ2-7|TRBV7-2
TGTGCCAGCAGCTTAGTGGGGCCCGGGAGCTGGCAGTACTTC
CASSLVGPGSWQYF
>-|15|-|TRBJ1-1|TRBV4-3
TGCGCCAGCAGCCAAGCGGGGGGGTGGGACACTGAAGCTTTCTTT
CASSQAGGWDTEAFF
>-|15|once|TRBJ2-1|TRBV4-3
TGCGCCAGCAGCCAAGACAGGGGACCCTACAATGAGCAGTTCTTC
CASSQDRGPYNEQFF
>-|14|-|TRBJ1-2|TRBV14
TGTGCCAGCAGCCAAGCAACGACGGCGGGCGGCTACACCTTC
CASSQATTAGGYTF
>TRBD1|20|-|TRBJ2-1|TRBV15
TGTGCCACCAGCGGTGACTCCGGGACAGGGCCATGGAGCTCCTACAATGAGCAGTTCTTC
CATSGDSGTGPWSSYNEQFF
>TRBD2|15|-|TRBJ2-5|TRBV7-9
TGTGCCAGCAGTGTGGGACTAGCGGAAACGGAGACCCAGTACTTC
CASSVGLAETETQYF
>-|15|-|TRBJ2-7|TRBV4-2
TGTGCCAGCAGCCAAGAGGCGAGGAGCTCCTACGAGCAGTACTTC
CASSQEARSSYEQYF
>-|13|-|TRBJ2-3|TRBV2
TGTGCCAGCAGGAAGCGGTGGGAGGTTACGCAGTATTTT
CASRKRWEVTQYF
>TRBD2|18|-|TRBJ2-1|TRBV19
TGTGCCAGTAGTCGGGGACTAGCGGGCCCTGAAACCTACAATGAGCAGTTCTTC
CASSRGLAGPETYNEQFF
>-|15|once|TRBJ2-6|TRBV18
TGTGCCAGCACTCAGGGAAACTCTGGGGCCAACGTCCTGACTTTC
CASTQGNSGANVLTF
>-|13|once|TRBJ2-3|TRBV6-2/TRBV6-3
TGTGCCAGCAGTTTCAGGAGCACAGATACGCAGTATTTT
CASSFRSTDTQYF
>TRBD2|17|-|TRBJ2-1|TRBV5-1
TGCGCCAGCAGCTTTCGAGCGGGAGGGCCCTCGGGAAATGAGCAGTTCTTC
CASSFRAGGPSGNEQFF
>TRBD2|13|-|TRBJ2-1|TRBV6-4
TGTGCCAGCAGCTCCCGGGCTAGCGGGGAGCAGTTCTTC
CASSSRASGEQFF
>-|14|-|TRBJ1-2|TRBV2
TGTGCCAGTTCACTCCAGGGGACCAACTATGGCTACACCTTC
CASSLQGTNYGYTF
>-|16|medium-sized|TRBJ2-5|TRBV7-7
TGTGCTAGCAGCTTAGGTGGCGAGACACTCCAAGAGACCCAGTACTTC
CASSLGGETLQETQYF
>-|14|-|TRBJ1-1|TRBV2
TGTGCCAGCCGAAGACGGGGATCGAACACTGAAGCTTTCTTT
CASRRRGSNTEAFF
>TRBD2|15|-|TRBJ2-1|TRBV5-6
TGTGCCAGCAGCACCGCTAGCGGGAGTGGGGCTGAGCAGTTCTTC
CASSTASGSGAEQFF
>TRBD2|19|-|TRBJ2-6|TRBV9
TGTGCCAGCAGCGTAGGCCTTAGCGGGGCCGGCTCTGGGGCCAACGTCCTGACTTTC
CASSVGLSGAGSGANVLTF
>-|14|-|TRBJ1-2|TRBV19
TGTGCCAGTCGCCCAAGGACAGACCTCTATGGCTACACCTTC
CASRPRTDLYGYTF
>-|16|-|TRBJ2-4|TRBV9
TGTGCCAGCAGCCAAACAGGTGCGGGGCTGAAAAACATTCAGTACTTC
CASSQTGAGLKNIQYF
>-|17|-|TRBJ2-5|TRBV21-1
TGTGCCAGCAGCAAAGTGGGGCTTAGCGGGAGGGCTGGGACCCAGTACTTC
CASSKVGLSGRAGTQYF
>TRBD2|16|-|TRBJ2-3|TRBV5-4
TGTGCCAGCAGCTTGGTCCAGGCGGGAGGGCTGGATACGCAGTATTTT
CASSLVQAGGLDTQYF
>TRBD1|14|-|TRBJ1-2|TRBV6-5
TGTGCCAGCAGTTCGGACAGGGGGGGATATGGCTACACCTTC
CASSSDRGGYGYTF
>TRBD2|16|-|TRBJ2-3|TRBV30
TGTGCCTGGAGTGTCCCGACTAGCGGGAGGGCCGATACGCAGTATTTT
CAWSVPTSGRADTQYF
>-|12|-|TRBJ2-3|TRBV12-3/TRBV12-4
TGTGCCAGCACGGCGGGAAGAAATACGCAGTATTTT
CASTAGRNTQYF
>TRBD2|16|-|TRBJ2-7|TRBV9
TGTGCCAGCAGCCCACGGGGGGTAGCGGGGGACTACGAGCAGTACTTC
CASSPRGVAGDYEQYF
>-|14|-|TRBJ2-2|TRBV19
TGTGCCAGTCGGAGACGCACGAACACCGGGGAGCTGTTTTTT
CASRRRTNTGELFF
>TRBD1|14|-|TRBJ2-5|TRBV7-9
TGTGCCAGCAGCCGGGACAGGGGGAAGGAGACCCAGTACTTC
CASSRDRGKETQYF
>-|13|-|TRBJ1-2|TRBV30
TGTGCCTGGAGCCTAGGACACGACGGCGGCTACACCTTC
CAWSLGHDGGYTF
>-|14|-|TRBJ1-1|TRBV7-6
TGTGCCAGCAGCGTTGGATACAGGGTCACTGAAGCTTTCTTT
CASSVGYRVTEAFF
>-|14|-|TRBJ2-5|TRBV5-1
TGCGCCAGCAGCTCAAGAGGGCGGGTAGAGACCCAGTACTTC
CASSSRGRVETQYF
>-|13|-|TRBJ1-1|TRBV11-2
TGTGCCAGCAACCGCGAATTGTACACTGAAGCTTTCTTT
CASNRELYTEAFF
>TRBD1|20|few|TRBJ1-2|TRBV6-1
TGTGCCAGCAGTGAAGTCGCCCCGGGACAGGGGGCAGGCGGAGACTATGGCTACACCTTC
CASSEVAPGQGAGGDYGYTF
>TRBD2|15|-|TRBJ2-3|TRBV5-1
TGCGCCAGCAGCCCACTAGCGGGAGACGCAGATACGCAGTATTTT
CASSPLAGDADTQYF
>-|13|-|TRBJ2-7|TRBV18
TGTGCCAGCTCCCTTACCGACAGTCGCCAGCAGTACTTC
CASSLTDSRQQYF
>TRBD2|13|-|TRBJ2-7|TRBV7-3
TGTGCCAGCAGTAGCGGGAGGGGAAACGAGCAGTACTTC
CASSSGRGNEQYF
>-|11|-|TRBJ2-2|TRBV29-1
TGCAGCGCCACAGGGACCGGGGAGCTGTTTTTT
CSATGTGELFF
>TRBD2|15|-|TRBJ2-5|TRBV5-5
TGTGCCAGCAGCGATCAGCGGGAGGGACGGGAGACCCAGTACTTC
CASSDQREGRETQYF
>-|11|few|TRBJ2-7|TRBV20-1
TGCAGTGCTTTAGAGATCCACGAGCAGTACTTC
CSALEIHEQYF
>TRBD1|15|-|TRBJ1-2|TRBV6-2/TRBV6-3
TGTGCCAGCAGTTACCGGGACAGACTCCTCTATGGCTACACCTTC
CASSYRDRLLYGYTF
>-|16|-|TRBJ1-2|TRBV19
TGTGCCAGTAGTCTCCGGACAAGCGGGGGTAACTATGGCTACACCTTC
CASSLRTSGGNYGYTF
>-|14|-|TRBJ2-3|TRBV21-1
TGTGCCAGCAGCCGGGAGTGGGACACAGATACGCAGTATTTT
CASSREWDTDTQYF
>TRBD2|14|-|TRBJ2-5|TRBV10-3
TGTGCCATCAGTCCGGGACTACGTCAAGAGACCCAGTACTTC
CAISPGLRQETQYF
>-|14|-|TRBJ1-1|TRBV18
TGTGCCAGCTCAGCTCGGGACTCCAACACTGAAGCTTTCTTT
CASSARDSNTEAFF
>TRBD1|17|many|TRBJ2-7|TRBV7-8
TGTGCCAGCAGCACAGGGACAGGGGGCATACTAGAGGCCGAGCAGTACTTC
CASSTGTGGILEAEQYF
>TRBD1|15|many|TRBJ1-6|TRBV6-5
TGTGCCAGCAGTCGGCGGGCAGGGGGAAATTCACCCCTCCACTTT
CASSRRAGGNSPLHF